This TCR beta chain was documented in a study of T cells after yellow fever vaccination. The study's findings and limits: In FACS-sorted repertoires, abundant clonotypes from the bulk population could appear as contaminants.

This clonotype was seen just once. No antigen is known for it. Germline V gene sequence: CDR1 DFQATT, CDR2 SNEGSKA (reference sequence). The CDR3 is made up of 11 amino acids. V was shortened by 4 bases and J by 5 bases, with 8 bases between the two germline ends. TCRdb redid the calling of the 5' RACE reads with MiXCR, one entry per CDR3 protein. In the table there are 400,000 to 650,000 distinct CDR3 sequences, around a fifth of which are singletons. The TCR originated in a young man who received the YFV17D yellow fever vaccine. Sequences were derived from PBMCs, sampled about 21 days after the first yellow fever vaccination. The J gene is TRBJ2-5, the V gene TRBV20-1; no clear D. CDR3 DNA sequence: TGCAGTGCTAAACTTGGGGAGACCCAGTACTTC. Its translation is CSAKLGETQYF.